Shown below are 18 T cell receptor beta chains from a single sample sequenced in a study of immune heterogeneity within non-small cell lung tumors. TCR beta CDR3 was amplified by multiplex PCR using 32 V and 13 J primers. TCRdb reprocessed the multiplex PCR reads via MiXCR and lists one record per CDR3 protein. The table lists under 7,000 distinct CDR3 sequences, about 17% of them singletons. TCRs were amplified from 600 ng gDNA of bulk tumor per sample. During surgery, several far-apart biopsies were obtained from every primary tumor. Curative surgical treatment was performed in patients who had newly diagnosed, untreated non-small cell lung cancer. Sequencing input: lung tumor tissue. These receptors all stem from a man in his forties or fifties with non-small cell lung cancer.

This clonotype is medium-sized by share. The V gene is TRBV5-1, the J gene TRBJ2-6; TRBD2 aligns across 9 bases. CDR1 is SGHRS and CDR2 is YFSETQ in the germline V gene. The CDR3 runs 17 residues. V shed 7 bases and J 1 base; nucleotides not matched to a gene: 9. CDR3 in DNA: TGCGCCAGCGGGGAAGCGGGGGGCCTTTCTGGGGCCAACGTCCTGACTTTC. It is translated as CASGEAGGLSGANVLTF.

By sample fraction, this clonotype is medium-sized. The chain has TRBV4-1 and TRBJ2-1; 8 bases align to TRBD1. The germline CDR1 and CDR2 sequences are MGHRA and YSYEKL. The trim removed 0 bases at V and 3 bases at J, leaving 7 bases unmatched. The CDR3 is 17 amino acids. The CDR3 loop reads CASSQERTGPLYNEQFF. CDR3 coding DNA: TGCGCCAGCAGCCAAGAAAGGACAGGGCCCCTCTACAATGAGCAGTTCTTC.

In its sample, this clonotype ranks as medium-sized (0.01 to 0.1%). This rearrangement joins TRBV24-1 to TRBJ2-3; D is ambiguous. From germline, CDR1 is KGHDR and CDR2 SFDVKD. The length of the CDR3 is 12 residues. The V gene lost 5 bases and the J gene lost 3 bases, with 5 bases spanning the gap. The CDR3 sequence is CATSAKTDTQYF. CDR3 DNA sequence: TGTGCCACCAGTGCCAAAACAGATACGCAGTATTTT.

This clonotype is classed as medium-sized (0.01 to 0.1%). The J gene is TRBJ1-1, the V gene TRBV7-2; 8 bases map to TRBD1. J gave up 8 bases and V 3 bases, and 5 bases lay outside the gene matches. The CDR3 spans 13 residues. CDR1 and CDR2 from the germline V gene are SGHTA and FQGNSA. The CDR3 protein is CASSLDRDREAFF. DNA of the CDR3: TGTGCCAGCAGCTTGGACCGGGACAGGGAAGCTTTCTTT. The full variable domain, completed using reference TRBV7-2 and TRBJ1-1, is GAGVSQSPSNKVTEKGKDVELRCDPISGHTALYWYRQSLGQGLEFLIYFQGNSAPDKSGLPSDRFSAERTGGSVSTLTIQRTQQEDSAVYLCASSLDRDREAFFGQGTRLTVV.

This clonotype is medium-sized. The V call is TRBV6-1, the J call TRBJ1-6, with D unresolved. This CDR3 is built from 13 residues. V lost 4 bases and J 7 bases, leaving 8 bases between the germline ends. CDR1 MNHNS and CDR2 SASEGT come from the germline V gene. CDR3 residues: CASSGAENSPLHF. CDR3 DNA: TGTGCCAGCAGTGGGGCAGAGAATTCACCCCTCCACTTT.

This clonotype ranks as medium-sized (0.01 to 0.1%). V gene TRBV6-6 combines with J gene TRBJ2-7; no definite D call. Trimming took 0 bases from V and 6 from J, leaving 9 bases between them. Germline V gene data show CDR1 as MNHNY and CDR2 as SVGAGI (reference sequence). The CDR3 covers 13 residues. In nucleotides, the CDR3 is TGTGCCAGCAGTTACTCGGACCGTCGCGAGCAGTACTTC. This gives the protein CASSYSDRREQYF.

This clonotype was picked up one time. A much larger clone is a single base away; this may be a read error. The rearrangement links TRBV19 to TRBJ2-1; D remains ambiguous. CDR3 length equals 13 residues. Germline CDR1 reads LNHDA; CDR2 reads SQIVND (reference sequence). For the CDR3, the DNA is TGTGCCAGTAGGGGCAGGACCTACAATGAGCATTTCTTC. This gives the protein CASRGRTYNEHFF. The variable domain in full, completed from reference TRBV19 and TRBJ2-1, reads DGGITQSPKYLFRKEGQNVTLSCEQNLNHDAMYWYRQDPGQGLRLIYYSQIVNDFQKGDIAEGYSVSREKKESFPLTVTSAQKNPTAFYLCASRGRTYNEHFFGPGTRLTVL.

To note about this clonotype: With a much larger clone just one base away, this may be a read error. The V call is TRBV27, the J call TRBJ2-1, with TRBD2 matching over 7 bases. Trimming removed 3 bases from V and 9 bases from J; junction bases left unmatched: 8. Germline CDR1 reads MNHEY; CDR2 reads SMNVEV (reference sequence). The CDR3 is made up of 14 amino acids. The DNA for the CDR3 is TGTGCCAGCAGTTTTGGCGGGGGACGGGTTGAGCAGTTCTTC. This gives the protein CASSFGGGRVEQFF.

On this clonotype itself: A much larger clone lies a single base off, so this may be a read error. The chain links TRBV20-1 to TRBJ1-5; D not certain. Trimming took off 3 bases at V and 2 bases at J, with 8 bases between the two ends. The CDR3 is made up of 13 amino acids. Looked up from germline, CDR1 is DFQATT and CDR2 is SNEGSKA (reference sequence). The CDR3 protein is CSARDGRNQPQHF. The DNA of the CDR3 is TGCAGTGCTAGGGACGGCCGCAATCAGCCCCAGCATTTT.

Remarks on this clonotype: A much bigger clone sits one base away, suggesting this may be a read error. The chain uses TRBV19 and TRBJ1-5; TRBD1 matches at 9 bases. The germline CDR1 and CDR2 sequences are LNHDA and SQIVND (reference sequence). The V segment lost 7 bases and the J segment 6 bases; nucleotides outside the gene matches: 10. This CDR3 contains 15 residues. The CDR3 loop is CASITKQGASQPQHF. As DNA, the CDR3 is TGTGCCAGTATTACCAAACAGGGGGCGAGTCAGCCCCAGCATTTT.

This clonotype is medium-sized within its sample. This chain links TRBV9 with TRBJ1-2, with a tentative D call TRBD1 (5 bases). The CDR3 is made up of 15 amino acids. V shed 0 bases and J shed 10 bases, with 19 bases lying between them. The germline V gene encodes CDR1 SGDLS and CDR2 YYNGEE. In DNA, the CDR3 is TGTGCCAGCAGCGTAGCTCCATCGGGACCTACGGACTACACCTTC. This codes for CASSVAPSGPTDYTF.

This clonotype counts as medium-sized (0.01 to 0.1%). This chain links TRBV14 with TRBJ2-2; possible D gene TRBD2, 6 bases. V dropped 4 bases and J dropped 4 bases, with 10 bases sitting between them. CDR3 length: 14 amino acids. Germline V gives CDR1 SGHDN, CDR2 FVKESK. The CDR3 region is CASSPTRGTGELFF. CDR3 bases: TGTGCCAGCAGCCCGACTAGGGGCACCGGGGAGCTGTTTTTT.

By share of the sample, this clonotype is medium-sized. The chain is built from TRBV28 and TRBJ1-1; TRBD1 matches at 7 bases. V lost 6 bases and J lost 4; bases outside the gene matches: 11. The CDR3 has 15 amino acids. Germline V gives CDR1 MDHEN, CDR2 SYDVKM. For the CDR3, the DNA is TGTGCCAGCAGCCGAAGAAATTCAGGGGGCACTGAAGCTTTCTTT. This sequence encodes CASSRRNSGGTEAFF.

Ten or more counts support this clonotype. V usage is TRBV30 and J usage is TRBJ2-1; 8 bases map to TRBD2. J was trimmed by 10 bases and V by 3 bases; bases with no gene match: 14. CDR3 length equals 15 residues. Germline loops: CDR1 GTSNPN, CDR2 SVGIG (reference sequence). CDR3: CAWSLGGGRYLEQFF. CDR3 sequence (DNA): TGTGCCTGGAGCCTCGGGGGCGGGAGGTACCTGGAGCAGTTCTTC.

Relative to its sample, this clonotype is medium-sized. The chain joins TRBV10-3 to TRBJ1-1; a possible D gene is TRBD1 (5 bases). Between the trimmed V and J ends, which lost 8 bases and 2 bases, there was a span of 12 bases. The CDR3 covers 13 residues. CDR1 and CDR2 from the germline V gene are ENHRY and SYGVKD. The CDR3 DNA reads TGTGCCATCGCCGACAGAAAAAACACTGAAGCTTTCTTT. Protein product: CAIADRKNTEAFF.

By its share, this clonotype is medium-sized (0.01 to 0.1%). As DNA, the CDR3 is TGTGCCAGCAGTTTATATGGATTCTCTGGAAACACCATATATTTT. Its translation is CASSLYGFSGNTIYF. This chain links TRBV28 with TRBJ1-3, with unresolved D. CDR3 size: 15 residues. Trimming cost V 1 base and J 0 bases, with 7 bases left between them. Germline values: CDR1 MDHEN, CDR2 SYDVKM. Full variable domain (missing parts from reference TRBV28 and TRBJ1-3): DVKVTQSSRYLVKRTGEKVFLECVQDMDHENMFWYRQDPGLGLRLIYFSYDVKMKEKGDIPEGYSVSREKKERFSLILESASTNQTSMYLCASSLYGFSGNTIYFGEGSWLTVV.

This clonotype was counted between two and nine times. The rearrangement links TRBV7-9 to TRBJ2-1, with TRBD2 as a possible D gene (6 bases). The CDR3 is made up of 14 amino acids. The V gene lost 5 bases and the J gene lost 6 bases, with 14 bases spanning the gap. The germline V gene encodes CDR1 SEHNR and CDR2 FQNEAQ (reference sequence). The CDR3 here is CASSSTGTGNEQFF. In DNA form, the CDR3 reads TGTGCCAGCAGCAGTACCGGGACTGGCAATGAGCAGTTCTTC.

By its share, this clonotype is medium-sized. This chain joins TRBV2 and TRBJ1-5; 10 positions agree with TRBD1. V dropped 3 bases and J dropped 1; count of bases not matched to a gene: 9. Germline loops: CDR1 SNHLY, CDR2 FYNNEI. The CDR3 is 18 residues long. The CDR3, as DNA: TGTGCCAGCAGTGAGGGGACAGGGGATATTAGGAGCAATCAGCCCCAGCATTTT. Its protein is CASSEGTGDIRSNQPQHF.